The 2 T cell receptor beta chains below come from one sample, sequenced in a study of B cell selection in AIRE deficiency. CD4+CD127+ cells were sorted as the conventional CD4 T cells. TCRdb's table, derived via immunoSEQ multiplex PCR, lists solely in-frame clones and lacks some. Among about 24,000 clones listed, about 95% were seen once. The specimen sequenced was CD4+CD127+ conventional T cells sorted from PBMCs. These receptor sequences come from a human donor in good health.

The chain combines TRBV15 with TRBJ2-7; 10 bases match TRBD1. Germline lookup yields CDR1 LNHNV and CDR2 YYDKDF (reference sequence). CDR3 size: 15 residues. V was pared by 5 bases and J by 2 bases, with 6 bases of the junction left unmatched. As DNA, the CDR3 is TGTGCCACCAGCGGTCAGACAGGGGGCCCCTACGAGCAGTACTTC. As protein: CATSGQTGGPYEQYF.

Concerning this clone: This sample also contains other DNA sequences that code for the same CDR3. The chain combines TRBV6-5 with TRBJ2-7; TRBD1 matches at 11 bases. The trim removed 6 bases at V and 4 bases at J, leaving 2 bases unmatched. This CDR3 contains 13 residues. Germline V CDR1 and CDR2: MNHEY, SVGAGI. The DNA for the CDR3 is TGTGCCAGCAGACGGGACAGGGGGTACGAGCAGTACTTC. Amino acids: CASRRDRGYEQYF.